This T cell receptor beta chain was identified in a study of STAT5B mutations in CD4+ large granular lymphocyte leukemia. As for the study in general: Among healthy donors, a particular HLA allele went with more CDR3 'QG' motifs.

This clone appeared a single time. The assay was run at survey level. Here immunoSEQ multiplex PCR was the method, and the copy in TCRdb shows in-frame clones only, minus some. Seen here are 35,000 to 45,000 clones, approximately 83% observed once, and the top ten hold approximately 2.5%. Input material: CD4+ T cells from blood buffy coats. This receptor was obtained from a human donor in good health.

The CDR3 region has the DNA TGTGCCAGTAGTATAGAGCGGTCACACGGATATGGCTACACCTTC. Its protein is CASSIERSHGYGYTF. The chain employs TRBV19 and TRBJ1-2; D is uncertain. The CDR3 is 15 amino acids. From germline, CDR1 is LNHDA and CDR2 SQIVND (reference sequence). V was pared by 0 bases and J by 5 bases, with 13 bases between.